Shown below are 10 T cell receptor beta chains from a single sample sequenced in a study of shared clonotypes between healthy human individuals. The protocol was immunoSEQ multiplex PCR, while the TCRdb copy is restricted to in-frame clones and leaves out a portion. The profile shows 2 million to 2.5 million clones, about 94% of them singletons. The sequenced sample was naive CD4+ T cells sorted from blood. Subset specified: CD45RA+ positively selected. Source of these receptors: a man younger than 30 in good health.

The genes are TRBV27 and TRBJ2-2, with no clear D. V was trimmed by 7 bases and J by 1 base, leaving 16 bases between them. This CDR3 has 16 amino acids. The germline CDR1 and CDR2 sequences are MNHEY and SMNVEV (reference sequence). Here the CDR3 reads CASKSGVKQNTGELFF. CDR3 DNA sequence: TGTGCCAGCAAATCCGGTGTTAAGCAGAACACCGGGGAGCTGTTTTTT.

V is TRBV19 and J is TRBJ2-1; TRBD2 matches 10 bases. Unmatched junction bases numbered 3, after V lost 11 bases and J lost 2 bases. Germline-derived CDR1 and CDR2 are LNHDA and SQIVND (reference sequence). The CDR3 extends over 13 amino acids. The CDR3 DNA is TGTGCCGCCGGGACTAGCGCCTACAATGAGCAGTTCTTC. Protein: CAAGTSAYNEQFF.

This rearrangement joins TRBV19 to TRBJ1-6, with unresolved D. Germline V gives CDR1 LNHDA, CDR2 SQIVND (reference sequence). V was cut by 5 bases and J by 10 bases, with 21 bases left in between. The CDR3 length is 16 residues. CDR3 in DNA: TGTGCCAGTAGTCGTGCGGTGGAGTCTCTCTTCTCACCCCTCCACTTT. Translating gives CASSRAVESLFSPLHF.

Turning to this clone: This sample includes further DNA sequences coding for the same CDR3. This sequence joins TRBV7-9 and TRBJ2-7; 7 bases map to TRBD1. Germline loops: CDR1 SEHNR, CDR2 FQNEAQ (reference sequence). Losses at the gene ends were 2 bases for V and 0 bases for J; bases not matched to a gene: 4. There are 15 residues in the CDR3. CDR3 residues: CASSLTGTASYEQYF. The CDR3 DNA sequence: TGTGCCAGCAGCTTAACCGGGACAGCCTCCTACGAGCAGTACTTC.

The rearrangement joins TRBV7-9 to TRBJ1-5; 7 nucleotides agree with TRBD1. The V gene's germline CDR1 is SEHNR and CDR2 FQNEAQ (reference sequence). The junction had 11 bases not matched to a gene; V was cut back by 4 bases and J by 5 bases. There are 16 residues in the CDR3. CDR3 sequence: CASSSRDSILDQPQHF. CDR3 DNA: TGTGCCAGCAGCTCCCGGGACAGCATATTAGATCAGCCCCAGCATTTT.

This clone has a single count. The chain combines TRBV28 with TRBJ1-6; D not resolved. This CDR3 is built from 15 residues. Per germline, CDR1 MDHEN and CDR2 SYDVKM. Trimming left V 6 bases short and J 7 bases short, with 16 bases between. The CDR3 is CASSTGGPLNSPLHF. CDR3 DNA sequence: TGTGCCAGCAGCACTGGAGGGCCACTCAATTCACCCCTCCACTTT.

This chain links TRBV29-1 with TRBJ2-1; 7 nucleotides agree with TRBD2. This CDR3 spans 11 amino acids. Germline-derived CDR1 and CDR2 are SQVTM and ANQGSEA. With V trimmed by 7 bases and J by 7 bases, 4 bases remained unmatched. The CDR3 DNA sequence: TGCAGCGCCAGGGAGGGGAATGAGCAGTTCTTC. Its protein product is CSAREGNEQFF.

The rearrangement links TRBV23-1 to TRBJ2-7; D unclear. TRBV23-1 is known as an ORF, though its function is uncertain. Trimming removed 0 bases at V and 3 bases at J, with 9 bases between. There are 14 residues in the CDR3. The CDR3 region has the DNA TGCGCCAGCAGTCAATCCGAGACAAGCTACGAGCAGTACTTC. Its translation is CASSQSETSYEQYF.

The chain recombines TRBV9 with TRBJ2-2; TRBD2 agrees at 7 bases. Germline V gives CDR1 SGDLS, CDR2 YYNGEE. The V segment lost 3 bases and the J segment 1 base; nucleotides outside the gene matches: 3. The CDR3 totals 15 residues. The CDR3 DNA sequence: TGTGCCAGCAGCGGAGCGGGACTGAACACCGGGGAGCTGTTTTTT. This codes for CASSGAGLNTGELFF.

The rearrangement uses TRBV6-6 and TRBJ1-2; D possibly corresponds to TRBD1 (6 bases). Looked up from germline, CDR1 is MNHNY and CDR2 is SVGAGI (reference sequence). Deletions cut 0 bases from V and 3 bases from J, with 11 bases between. CDR3 length equals 15 residues. The DNA of the CDR3 is TGTGCCAGCAGTTACTCTACAGGGCGGGACTATGGCTACACCTTC. Translation gives CASSYSTGRDYGYTF.